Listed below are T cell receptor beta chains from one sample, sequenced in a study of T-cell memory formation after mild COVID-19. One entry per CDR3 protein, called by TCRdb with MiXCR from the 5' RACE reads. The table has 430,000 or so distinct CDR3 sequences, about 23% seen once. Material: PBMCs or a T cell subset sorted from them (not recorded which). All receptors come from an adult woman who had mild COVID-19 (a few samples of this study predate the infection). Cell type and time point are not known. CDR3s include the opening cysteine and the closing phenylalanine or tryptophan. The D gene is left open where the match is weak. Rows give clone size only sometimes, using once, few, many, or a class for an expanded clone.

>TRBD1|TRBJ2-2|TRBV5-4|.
CASSNQDRAGELFF
TGTGCCAGCAGCAACCAAGACAGGGCCGGGGAGCTGTTTTTT
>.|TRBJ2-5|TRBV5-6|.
CASREGLAAETQYF
TGTGCCAGCAGAGAGGGACTGGCCGCAGAGACCCAGTACTTC
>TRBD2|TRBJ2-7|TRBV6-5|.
CASSRGLAARGGYEQYF
TGTGCCAGCAGCCGTGGACTAGCGGCCAGGGGGGGTTACGAGCAGTACTTC
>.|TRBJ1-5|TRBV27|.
CASRAGNSNQPQHF
TGTGCCAGCAGAGCAGGGAATAGCAATCAGCCCCAGCATTTT
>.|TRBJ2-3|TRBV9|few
CASSVRTASTDTQYF
TGTGCCAGCAGCGTTCGGACGGCTAGCACAGATACGCAGTATTTT
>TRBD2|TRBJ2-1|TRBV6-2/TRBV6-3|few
CASNLLAGGPLEQFF
TGTGCCAGCAACCTACTAGCGGGAGGGCCTTTGGAGCAGTTCTTC
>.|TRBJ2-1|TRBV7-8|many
CASSLEPFVPSSYNEQFF
TGTGCCAGCAGCTTAGAACCCTTCGTCCCCAGCTCCTACAATGAGCAGTTCTTC
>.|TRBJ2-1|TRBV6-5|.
CASSYGDPASSYNEQFF
TGTGCCAGCAGTTACGGGGACCCCGCTAGCTCCTACAATGAGCAGTTCTTC
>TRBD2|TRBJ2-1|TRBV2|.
CASSTGLADTEFF
TGTGCCAGCAGTACGGGACTAGCGGACACGGAGTTCTTC
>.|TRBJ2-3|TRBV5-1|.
CASSLGRGARTDTQYF
TGCGCCAGCAGCCTGGGTCGAGGGGCCCGTACAGATACGCAGTATTTT
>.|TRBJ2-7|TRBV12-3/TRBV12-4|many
CASSLQGSSYEQYF
TGTGCCAGCAGTTTACAGGGTAGCTCCTACGAGCAGTACTTC
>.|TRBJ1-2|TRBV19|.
CASTIKAEGYGYTF
TGTGCCAGTACCATTAAGGCGGAGGGCTATGGCTACACATTC
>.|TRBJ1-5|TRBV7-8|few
CASSLSWISNQPQHF
TGTGCCAGCAGCTTATCCTGGATTAGCAATCAGCCCCAGCATTTT
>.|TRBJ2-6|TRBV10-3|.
CAISAGTSVSGANVLTF
TGTGCCATCAGCGCCGGGACAAGTGTCTCTGGGGCCAACGTCCTGACTTTC
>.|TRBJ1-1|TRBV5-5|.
CASSLETARRTAEAFF
TGTGCCAGCAGCTTGGAAACGGCAAGGCGAACGGCTGAAGCTTTCTTT
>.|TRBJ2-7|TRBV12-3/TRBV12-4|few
CASSPGSPSEQYF
TGTGCCAGCAGCCCCGGGTCCCCCTCCGAGCAGTACTTC
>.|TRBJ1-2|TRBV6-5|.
CASSYSGPGGYTF
TGTGCCAGCAGTTACTCGGGACCGGGGGGCTACACCTTC
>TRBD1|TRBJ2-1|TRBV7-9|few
CASSSVGTGGYNEQFF
TGTGCCAGCAGCTCAGTAGGGACAGGGGGCTACAATGAGCAGTTCTTC
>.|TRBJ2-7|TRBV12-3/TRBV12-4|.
CASSSLLGYEQYF
TGTGCCAGCAGTTCTCTCCTAGGCTACGAGCAGTACTTC
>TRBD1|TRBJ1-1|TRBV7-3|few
CASSLTGGKTEAFF
TGTGCCAGCAGTTTGACAGGGGGCAAGACTGAAGCTTTCTTT
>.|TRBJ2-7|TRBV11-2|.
CASSSPGDSSYEQYF
TGTGCCAGCAGCTCCCCGGGAGATAGCTCCTACGAGCAGTACTTC
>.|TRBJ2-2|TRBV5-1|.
CASSLVATPAAGELFF
TGCGCCAGCAGCTTGGTGGCTACCCCCGCCGCCGGGGAGCTGTTTTTT
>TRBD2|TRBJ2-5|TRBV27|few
CASSLWGGRETQYF
TGTGCCAGCAGTTTATGGGGAGGGCGAGAGACCCAGTACTTC
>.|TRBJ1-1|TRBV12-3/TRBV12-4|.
CASSPAGFGTEAFF
TGTGCCAGCAGCCCTGCGGGTTTCGGCACTGAAGCTTTCTTT
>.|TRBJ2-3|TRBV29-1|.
CSVIGTDTQYF
TGCAGCGTTATCGGCACAGATACGCAGTATTTT
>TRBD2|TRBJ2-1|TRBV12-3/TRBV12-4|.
CASLTSGLGNEQFF
TGTGCCAGCCTTACTAGCGGGTTAGGGAATGAGCAGTTCTTC
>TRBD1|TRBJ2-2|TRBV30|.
CAWRRQGTGELFF
TGTGCCTGGAGGAGACAGGGCACCGGGGAGCTGTTTTTT
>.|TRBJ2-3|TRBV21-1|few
CASSKGRTSTDTQYF
TGTGCCAGCAGCAAGGGGAGAACTAGCACAGATACGCAGTATTTT
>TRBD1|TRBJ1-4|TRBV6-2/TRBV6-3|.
CASSYSVIMDRPENEKLFF
TGTGCCAGCAGTTACTCGGTGATTATGGACAGGCCCGAAAATGAAAAACTGTTTTTT
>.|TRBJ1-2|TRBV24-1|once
CATQAPNYGYTF
TGTGCCACCCAAGCACCTAACTATGGCTACACCTTC
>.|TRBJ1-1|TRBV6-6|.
CASSYDRAGGGEAFF
TGTGCCAGCAGTTATGATAGGGCCGGGGGCGGTGAAGCTTTCTTT
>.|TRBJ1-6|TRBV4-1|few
CASSQDARGQASYNSPLHF
TGCGCCAGCAGCCAAGACGCCCGGGGGCAAGCGTCCTATAATTCACCCCTCCACTTT
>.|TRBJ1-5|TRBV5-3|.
CARSIRVTDQPQHF
TGTGCCAGAAGTATCAGGGTAACGGATCAGCCCCAGCATTTT
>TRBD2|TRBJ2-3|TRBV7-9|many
CASSSGLAGSTDTQYF
TGTGCCAGCAGTAGTGGACTAGCGGGAAGCACAGATACGCAGTATTTT
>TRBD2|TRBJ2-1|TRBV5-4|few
CASTTGGVAGPYNEQFF
TGTGCCAGCACCACTGGAGGAGTAGCGGGACCTTACAATGAGCAGTTCTTC
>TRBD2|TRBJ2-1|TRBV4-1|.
CASSHASGLAGGRQFF
TGCGCCAGCAGCCACGCCTCGGGACTAGCGGGGGGAAGGCAGTTCTTC
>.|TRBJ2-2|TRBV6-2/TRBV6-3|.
CASTPARRAGELFF
TGTGCCAGCACCCCCGCACGGCGGGCCGGGGAGCTGTTTTTT
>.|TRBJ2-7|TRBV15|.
CATSRAGTASYEQYF
TGTGCCACCAGCAGAGCCGGGACTGCGTCCTACGAGCAGTACTTC
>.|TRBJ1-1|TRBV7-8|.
CAITRGTEAFF
TGTGCCATCACCAGGGGCACTGAAGCTTTCTTT
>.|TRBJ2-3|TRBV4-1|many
CASSQEGDTQYF
TGCGCCAGCAGCCAAGAAGGGGATACGCAGTATTTT
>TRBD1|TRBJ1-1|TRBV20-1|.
CSTGGQGAWGTEAFF
TGCAGTACTGGGGGACAGGGGGCGTGGGGCACTGAAGCTTTCTTT
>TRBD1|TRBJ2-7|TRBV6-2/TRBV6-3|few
CASSYGTGGNEQYF
TGTGCCAGCAGTTACGGGACAGGGGGCAACGAGCAGTACTTC
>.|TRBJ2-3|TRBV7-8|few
CASSSPATEYTDTQYF
TGTGCCAGCAGCTCCCCGGCCACAGAATACACAGATACGCAGTATTTT
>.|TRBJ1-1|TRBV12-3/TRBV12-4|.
CASSVTLKTAFF
TGTGCCAGCAGTGTCACCCTTAAGACAGCTTTCTTT
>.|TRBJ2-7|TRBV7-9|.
CASSFAGGQSYEQYF
TGTGCCAGCAGCTTTGCCGGGGGTCAATCCTACGAGCAGTACTTC
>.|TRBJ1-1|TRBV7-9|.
CASSPNRGGFEGLGPGVNTEAFF
TGTGCCAGCAGCCCTAATCGGGGCGGGTTCGAGGGATTGGGTCCCGGTGTGAACACTGAAGCTTTCTTT
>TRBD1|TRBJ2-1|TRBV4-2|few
CASSRTQDRGDEQFF
TGTGCCAGCAGCCGGACCCAGGACAGGGGCGATGAGCAGTTCTTC
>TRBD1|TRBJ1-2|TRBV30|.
CARRQGLDYGYTF
TGTGCCCGCAGACAGGGTCTGGACTATGGCTACACCTTC
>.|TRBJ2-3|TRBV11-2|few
CASSLGAQDTQYF
TGTGCCAGCAGCCTAGGGGCCCAAGATACGCAGTATTTT
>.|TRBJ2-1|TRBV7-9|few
CASSQKSDEQFF
TGTGCCAGCAGCCAGAAGTCCGATGAGCAGTTCTTC